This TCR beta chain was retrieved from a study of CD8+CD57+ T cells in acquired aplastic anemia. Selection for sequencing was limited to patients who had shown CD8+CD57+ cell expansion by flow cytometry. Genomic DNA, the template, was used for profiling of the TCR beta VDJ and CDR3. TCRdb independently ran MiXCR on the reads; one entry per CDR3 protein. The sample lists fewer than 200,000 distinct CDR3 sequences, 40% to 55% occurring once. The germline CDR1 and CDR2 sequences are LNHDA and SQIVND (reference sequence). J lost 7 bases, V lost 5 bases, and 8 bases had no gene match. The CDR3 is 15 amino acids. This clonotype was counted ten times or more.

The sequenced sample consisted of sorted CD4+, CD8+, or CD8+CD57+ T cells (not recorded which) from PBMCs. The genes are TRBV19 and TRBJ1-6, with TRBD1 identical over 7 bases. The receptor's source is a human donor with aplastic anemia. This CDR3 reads CASSFGQEPNSPLHF. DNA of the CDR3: TGTGCCAGTAGTTTCGGACAGGAGCCAAATTCACCCCTCCACTTT.